This T cell receptor (beta chain) appears in the sequencing data of a study of blood T cell repertoires in COVID-19. This CDR3 comprises 12 residues. Trimming took 8 bases from V and 4 from J, leaving 9 bases between them. Germline CDR1 MDHEN, CDR2 SYDVKM. TCRdb keeps only in-frame clones here, not all; method: immunoSEQ multiplex PCR. The table has 65,000 to 95,000 clones, more than 85% seen once. The gene calls are TRBV28 and TRBJ1-5; the D gene is possibly TRBD1 (5 bases). Material for sequencing was peripheral blood. The receptor's source is a man aged 45 to 65 with COVID-19, enrolled during active disease. Here the CDR3 reads CASGGGNQPQHF. Here the CDR3 DNA reads TGTGCCAGCGGGGGGGGGAATCAGCCCCAGCATTTT.